This T cell receptor beta chain was identified in a study of PD-1 blockade in classical Hodgkin lymphoma. Across the study: The nivolumab dose that patients received was 3 mg/kg, given intravenously every 2 weeks.

As concerns this clone: The antigen is not known.

Study observations and caveats: The baseline diversity of complete responders showed similarity to that of newly diagnosed patients. When set against healthy donors, newly diagnosed patients were reported to show lower baseline TCR diversity.

The CDR3 length is 15 residues. The ends lost 3 bases at V and 0 bases at J; junction bases unmatched: 3. In germline, CDR1 is SGDLS, CDR2 YYNGEE. With no exception, relapse followed autologous stem cell transplantation in all patients, and brentuximab vedotin exposure varied. Data came from immunoSEQ multiplex PCR; TCRdb stores just in-frame clones and leaves some out. There are roughly 14,000 clones in the sample; over 60% occur only once, and around 10% lies in the top ten. The chain recombines TRBV9 with TRBJ2-1; 7 bases match TRBD2. The specimen comprised peripheral blood mononuclear cells (PBMCs), sampled at baseline. The sequence was collected from a human donor with classical Hodgkin lymphoma. CDR3 sequence: CASSEGGSSYNEQFF. For the CDR3, the DNA is TGTGCCAGCAGCGAGGGCGGGAGCTCCTACAATGAGCAGTTCTTC. The full variable domain, with the rest looked up from reference TRBV9 and TRBJ2-1, is DSGVTQTPKHLITATGQRVTLRCSPRSGDLSVYWYQQSLDQGLQFLIQYYNGEERAKGNILERFSAQQFPDLHSELNLSSLELGDSALYFCASSEGGSSYNEQFFGPGTRLTVL.